These 21 T cell receptor beta chains originate from one sample sequenced in a study of T cell responses to AZD1222 COVID-19 vaccine. Measured with immunoSEQ multiplex PCR; TCRdb has only the in-frame clones, and not every one. The sample has just over 65,000 clones, roughly 87% seen once; the top ten hold 17%. The source was peripheral blood, collected on day 0 of AZD1222 vaccination. All receptors derive from an adult in good health.

This clone was seen only a few times. V and J are TRBV19 and TRBJ1-1; TRBD1 aligns across 8 bases. The ends lost 1 base at V and 1 base at J; junction bases unmatched: 2. CDR1 and CDR2 from the germline V gene are LNHDA and SQIVND (reference sequence). CDR3 size: 15 residues. The DNA for the CDR3 is TGTGCCAGTAGTATAGTCGGACAGGGGAACACTGAAGCTTTCTTT. Its protein is CASSIVGQGNTEAFF.

The chain links TRBV19 to TRBJ1-2, with 7 bases fitting TRBD1. Germline-derived CDR1 and CDR2 are LNHDA and SQIVND (reference sequence). V trimming: 8 bases; J trimming: 5 bases; junction bases outside the gene matches: 8. This CDR3 has 13 amino acids. The CDR3 region is CASRYTGEYGYTF. The CDR3 nucleotides read TGTGCCAGTCGTTATACAGGGGAATATGGCTACACCTTC. Full variable domain (missing parts from reference TRBV19 and TRBJ1-2): DGGITQSPKYLFRKEGQNVTLSCEQNLNHDAMYWYRQDPGQGLRLIYYSQIVNDFQKGDIAEGYSVSREKKESFPLTVTSAQKNPTAFYLCASRYTGEYGYTFGSGTRLTVV.

This clone was observed a single time. J is TRBJ2-3 and V is TRBV4-1; perhaps D is TRBD1 or TRBD2 (5 bases each). Trimming took 0 bases from V and 4 from J, leaving 11 bases between them. CDR3 length: 15 amino acids. Per germline, CDR1 MGHRA and CDR2 YSYEKL. CDR3 amino acids: CASSQELVGADTQYF. CDR3 in DNA: TGCGCCAGCAGCCAAGAGTTAGTGGGGGCAGATACGCAGTATTTT.

The chain links TRBV20-1 to TRBJ2-2; 9 bases agree with TRBD2. The junction had 8 bases not matched to a gene; V was cut back by 3 bases and J by 6 bases. This CDR3 has 15 residues. Germline CDR1 reads DFQATT; CDR2 reads SNEGSKA (reference sequence). CDR3 protein: CSASCARGGAGELFF. In nucleotides, the CDR3 is TGCAGTGCTAGTTGCGCGCGGGGGGGCGCCGGGGAGCTGTTTTTT.

The CDR3 spells CASSLPRGRSGNTIYF. The DNA of the CDR3 is TGTGCCAGCAGTTTACCGAGGGGGCGCTCTGGAAACACCATATATTTT. The V gene is TRBV28, the J gene TRBJ1-3; 7 positions agree with TRBD1. This CDR3 region has 16 residues. Germline loops: CDR1 MDHEN, CDR2 SYDVKM. Unmatched junction bases numbered 4, after V lost 2 bases and J lost 0 bases.

The chain carries TRBV5-6 and TRBJ1-1; no clear D. V gave up 0 bases and J gave up 0 bases, with 6 bases separating them. CDR1 is SGHDT, CDR2 YYEEEE, per germline. The CDR3 consists of 14 residues. CDR3 sequence reads: CASSLGRLNTEAFF. The CDR3 DNA is TGTGCCAGCAGCTTGGGGAGGTTGAACACTGAAGCTTTCTTT.

The chain couples TRBV19 to TRBJ2-1; perhaps TRBD2 as D (5 bases). This CDR3 contains 14 residues. Germline V CDR1 and CDR2: LNHDA, SQIVND (reference sequence). With 3 bases removed from V and 5 bases from J, the gap between germline ends came to 11 bases. This CDR3 reads CASSIPGGHNEQFF. CDR3 nucleotide sequence: TGTGCCAGTAGTATCCCAGGCGGGCACAATGAGCAGTTCTTC.

V gene TRBV28 combines with J gene TRBJ2-1; 8 bases are a match to TRBD2. This CDR3 contains 15 residues. The V and J ends lost 2 bases and 2 bases, in that order; junction bases with no gene match: 2. Germline CDR1 MDHEN, CDR2 SYDVKM. This CDR3 is CASSLASGPYNEQFF. The CDR3 DNA reads TGTGCCAGCAGTTTAGCTAGCGGGCCCTACAATGAGCAGTTCTTC.

This chain links TRBV5-1 with TRBJ2-3; 9 nucleotides agree with TRBD1. In germline, CDR1 is SGHRS, CDR2 YFSETQ. Unmatched junction bases numbered 15, after V lost 2 bases and J lost 5 bases. The CDR3 runs 18 residues. CDR3 sequence (DNA): TGCGCCAGCAGCTTCCCCTTTGGGACAGGGTGGGAGGGAGATACGCAGTATTTT. Protein sequence: CASSFPFGTGWEGDTQYF.

This chain uses TRBV27 with TRBJ2-3; no definite D call. Trimming left V 1 base short and J 2 bases short, with 13 bases between. The CDR3 has 16 amino acids. Germline loops: CDR1 MNHEY, CDR2 SMNVEV (reference sequence). The CDR3 nucleotides are TGTGCCAGCAGTTTATACTTTCAGGCGCCCACAGATACGCAGTATTTT. Translating gives CASSLYFQAPTDTQYF.

V gene TRBV5-1 combines with J gene TRBJ1-3; D is unclear. There are 13 residues in the CDR3. Trimming took off 5 bases at V and 4 bases at J, with 10 bases between the two ends. CDR1 and CDR2 from the germline V gene are SGHRS and YFSETQ. The chain's CDR3 is CASSEGSGNTIYF. The CDR3, as DNA: TGCGCCAGCAGTGAGGGTTCCGGAAACACCATATATTTT. Full variable domain (remainder filled in from reference TRBV5-1 and TRBJ1-3): KAGVTQTPRYLIKTRGQQVTLSCSPISGHRSVSWYQQTPGQGLQFLFEYFSETQRNKGNFPGRFSGRQFSNSRSEMNVSTLELGDSALYLCASSEGSGNTIYFGEGSWLTVV.

Here the CDR3 DNA reads TGTGCCAGCAACGAACTAGGTGGCACAGATACGCAGTATTTT. Translated, it gives CASNELGGTDTQYF. The V call is TRBV6-5, the J call TRBJ2-3; perhaps TRBD2 as D (5 bases). V was trimmed by 7 bases and J by 1 base, leaving 12 bases between them. CDR1 is MNHEY, CDR2 SVGAGI, per germline. The CDR3 sequence is 14 residues long.

There are a few counts of this clone. The chain recombines TRBV11-3 with TRBJ1-6, with D possibly being TRBD1 (5 bases). Trimming took 1 base from V and 8 from J, leaving 18 bases between them. Germline loops: CDR1 SGHNT, CDR2 YENEEA. The CDR3 spans 17 residues. CDR3 loop: CASSLVTVGGSDSPLHF. The DNA of the CDR3 is TGTGCCAGCAGCTTAGTGACAGTGGGTGGATCCGATTCACCCCTCCACTTT.

This sequence joins TRBV4-3 and TRBJ2-3; 10 bases are shared with TRBD2. Germline loops: CDR1 LGHNA, CDR2 YSLEER. This CDR3 comprises 15 residues. The ends lost 0 bases at V and 7 bases at J; junction bases unmatched: 4. The CDR3 DNA is TGCGCCAGCAGCCAAGATACTAGCGGGGCATATACGCAGTATTTT. Its translation: CASSQDTSGAYTQYF.

Concerning this clone: An end of the junction does not agree with germline; a read error may underlie this. The chain is built from TRBV18 and TRBJ2-1; 7 bases are shared with TRBD2. CDR3 length equals 16 residues. Germline V gene data show CDR1 as KGHSH and CDR2 as LQKENI. The CDR3 loop reads CASSPPVSTGGNEQFF. In nucleotides, the CDR3 is TGTGCCAGCTCCCCACCTGTGAGTACCGGGGGGAATGAGCAGTTCTTC. Full variable domain (missing parts from reference TRBV18 and TRBJ2-1): NAGVMQNPRHLVRRRGQEARLRCSPMKGHSHVYWYRQLPEEGLKFMVYLQKENIIDESGMPKERFSAEFPKEGPSILRIQQVVRGDSAAYFCASSPPVSTGGNEQFFGPGTRLTVL.

DNA for the CDR3: TGTGCCAGCAGTTACGGGGGCACCTTGTTTGAAAACACTGAAGCTTTCTTT. Its translation: CASSYGGTLFENTEAFF. The chain joins TRBV6-2 or TRBV6-3 to TRBJ1-1, with D possibly TRBD1 on 6 matching bases. CDR1 is MNHEY and CDR2 is SVGEGT in the germline V gene. This CDR3 contains 17 residues. With 2 bases removed from V and 2 bases from J, the gap between germline ends came to 18 bases.

This chain joins TRBV28 and TRBJ1-2; D call uncertain. The CDR3 extends over 13 amino acids. Germline CDR1 is MDHEN and CDR2 is SYDVKM. V dropped 4 bases and J dropped 7 bases, with 13 bases sitting between them. The CDR3 DNA sequence: TGTGCCAGCAGTTCGGGGTACCGTGGTGGCTACACCTTC. As protein: CASSSGYRGGYTF.

This clone was seen more than once but under ten times. The rearrangement joins TRBV7-8 to TRBJ1-6; maybe TRBD1 (5 bases). Germline lookup yields CDR1 SGHVS and CDR2 FQNEAQ. There are 17 residues in the CDR3. The ends were cut back, 4 bases at V and 6 bases at J, with 19 bases in the middle. The CDR3 spells CASSSTDTPRTNSPLHF. DNA of the CDR3: TGTGCCAGCAGCTCTACGGACACCCCCAGGACTAATTCACCCCTCCACTTT.

The rearrangement joins TRBV7-2 to TRBJ1-3; the D gene is possibly TRBD1 (6 bases). The germline V and J ends were trimmed by 6 bases and 5 bases, with 20 bases remaining between them. Germline V CDR1 and CDR2: SGHTA, FQGNSA. This CDR3 has 16 residues. The CDR3 sequence is CASREGGGTVRNTIYF. In DNA, the CDR3 is TGTGCCAGCAGGGAAGGGGGGGGCACGGTCCGAAACACCATATATTTT.

The J gene is TRBJ1-1, the V gene TRBV13; D remains unclear. V lost 5 bases and J 7 bases, leaving 5 bases between the germline ends. This CDR3 is built from 10 residues. The germline V gene encodes CDR1 PRHDT and CDR2 FYEKMQ (reference sequence). The CDR3, as DNA: TGTGCCAGCAGCCGAGATGAAGCTTTCTTT. This sequence encodes CASSRDEAFF.

This clone was picked up one time. This sequence joins TRBV18 and TRBJ1-3; possible D gene TRBD1, 5 bases. The V gene lost 5 bases and the J gene lost 4 bases, with 6 bases spanning the gap. This CDR3 spans 12 amino acids. Germline lookup yields CDR1 KGHSH and CDR2 LQKENI. CDR3 loop: CASSYRGNTIYF. The DNA for the CDR3 is TGTGCCAGCTCATACAGGGGAAACACCATATATTTT.